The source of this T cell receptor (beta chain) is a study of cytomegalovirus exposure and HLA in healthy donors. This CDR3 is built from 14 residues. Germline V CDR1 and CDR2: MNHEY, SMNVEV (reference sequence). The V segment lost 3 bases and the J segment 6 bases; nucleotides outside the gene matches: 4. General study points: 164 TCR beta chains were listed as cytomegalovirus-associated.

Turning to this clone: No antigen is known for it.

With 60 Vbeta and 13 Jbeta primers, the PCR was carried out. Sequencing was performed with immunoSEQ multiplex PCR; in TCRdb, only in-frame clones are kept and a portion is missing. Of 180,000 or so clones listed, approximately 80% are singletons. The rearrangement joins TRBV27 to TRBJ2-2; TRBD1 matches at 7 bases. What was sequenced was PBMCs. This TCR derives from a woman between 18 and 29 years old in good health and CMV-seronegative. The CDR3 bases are TGTGCCAGCAGTTTCCCCAGGGGGTCCGGGGAGCTGTTTTTT. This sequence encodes CASSFPRGSGELFF.